Listed below are T cell receptor beta chains from one sample, sequenced in a study of T cells after yellow fever vaccination. TCRdb re-derived calls from the 5' RACE reads in MiXCR, one entry per CDR3 protein. The table shows about 260,000 distinct CDR3 sequences, with around 5.2% occurring only once. The sequencing used CD4+ T cells sorted from PBMCs, collected on the day of the yellow fever booster vaccination. These receptors were collected from a man younger than 30 who received the YFV17D yellow fever vaccine. The CDR3 runs from the conserved cysteine through the conserved F or W. The order of the fields is clone size, V gene, D gene, J gene, CDR3 DNA, CDR3 protein. D genes are given only for firm matches. Only part of the rows carry a size: once, few, many, or a class if the clone is expanded.

-	TRBV10-3	-	TRBJ1-2	TGTGCCATCAGTGGTGCAGGGCTCCTAGACCCCCGGGGCTATGGCTACACCTTC	CAISGAGLLDPRGYGYTF
-	TRBV3-1	-	TRBJ2-5	TGTGCCAGCAGCTACTTCCAAGAGACCCAGTACTTC	CASSYFQETQYF
few	TRBV9	-	TRBJ2-5	TGTGCCAGCAGCGTAGGGGGGGCCCTCGAGACCCAGTACTTC	CASSVGGALETQYF
few	TRBV20-1	-	TRBJ1-2	TGCAGTGCTAGCTGGGGGGTTGATGGCTACACCTTC	CSASWGVDGYTF
-	TRBV12-3/TRBV12-4	-	TRBJ2-3	TGTGCCAGCAGCCGAGGCCGGGGCCAAAGGCTCGCAGATACGCAGTATTTT	CASSRGRGQRLADTQYF
-	TRBV4-2	TRBD2	TRBJ2-5	TGTGCCAGCAGCCAAGCTTTAACTAGCGGGGGCTTAGGGGAGACCCAGTACTTC	CASSQALTSGGLGETQYF
few	TRBV5-4	TRBD1	TRBJ2-7	TGTGCCACGGGACAGCCTCCCTCGGAGCAGTACTTC	CATGQPPSEQYF
few	TRBV11-2	-	TRBJ2-1	TGTGCCAGCAGCTTAGATCCCGGTTACAATGAGCAGTTCTTC	CASSLDPGYNEQFF
few	TRBV6-5	-	TRBJ1-2	TGTGCCAGCAGTTACATGGGGGTAGTGGGCTACACCTTC	CASSYMGVVGYTF
-	TRBV4-3	-	TRBJ1-2	TGCGCCAGCAGCCAAGATCCCCGGGACCCCGGCTACACCTTC	CASSQDPRDPGYTF
-	TRBV20-1	-	TRBJ2-1	TGCAGTGCTAGACCGACTTCCTACATCGGCTCCTACAATGAGCAGTTCTTC	CSARPTSYIGSYNEQFF
-	TRBV20-1	TRBD1	TRBJ2-1	TGCAGTGCTGCGACGGGACAGGGTATTGATGAGCAGTTCTTC	CSAATGQGIDEQFF
-	TRBV5-1	-	TRBJ1-3	TGCGCCAGCAGCTTGGAAGCCCAGGGATCTGGAAACACCATATATTTT	CASSLEAQGSGNTIYF
-	TRBV3-1	-	TRBJ2-3	TGTGCCAGCAGGTCTTCTGTTGGAGATACGCAGTATTTT	CASRSSVGDTQYF
-	TRBV18	-	TRBJ1-1	TGTGCCAGCTCACCTCGGGGTCAGGGCGGTGAAGCTTTCTTT	CASSPRGQGGEAFF
-	TRBV19	-	TRBJ1-2	TGTGCCAGTAGTATAGGTGGGGGACTATCAGACCCGTCGAATGGCTACACCTTC	CASSIGGGLSDPSNGYTF
many	TRBV5-1	-	TRBJ2-3	TGCGCCAGCAGCTTTCTAGCGCAAAGCACAGATACGCAGTATTTT	CASSFLAQSTDTQYF
-	TRBV14	-	TRBJ2-2	TGTGCCAGCAGCCAAAGAAACACCGGGGAGCTGTTTTTT	CASSQRNTGELFF
few	TRBV5-1	TRBD1	TRBJ1-1	TGCGCCAGCAGCTTGGCCGGGACAGGACGGAACACTGAAGCTTTCTTT	CASSLAGTGRNTEAFF
many	TRBV4-3	-	TRBJ1-5	TGCGCCAGCAGCCAAGAAGGTACCTTCGATCAGCCCCAGCATTTT	CASSQEGTFDQPQHF
-	TRBV9	TRBD1	TRBJ1-1	TGTGCCAGCAGCGCCAGGGGGCTAACTGAAGCTTTCTTT	CASSARGLTEAFF
-	TRBV7-2	-	TRBJ1-2	TGTGCCAGCAGCTTAGGACAGGTCTCCCTCTATGGCTACACCTTC	CASSLGQVSLYGYTF
few	TRBV9	-	TRBJ2-1	TGTGCCAGCAGCTCAAGCGGAGCCTACAATGAGCAGTTCTTC	CASSSSGAYNEQFF
few	TRBV2	-	TRBJ2-1	TGTGCCAGCAGTGGACTGACGAAGTTCTTC	CASSGLTKFF
many	TRBV4-3	-	TRBJ2-3	TGCGCCAGCAGCCAAGATTTTCAAGACCTAGATACGCAGTATTTT	CASSQDFQDLDTQYF
many	TRBV7-3	-	TRBJ2-7	TGTGCCAGCAGCGGGGGGACAGCGGGACCCTACGAGCAGTACTTC	CASSGGTAGPYEQYF
-	TRBV20-1	TRBD2	TRBJ2-5	TGCAGTGCTAGAGCCGGGACTAGCTTGGAGACCCAGTACTTC	CSARAGTSLETQYF
few	TRBV7-2	-	TRBJ2-2	TGTGCCAGCAGCTTTGGGGGGGCCACCGGGGAGCTGTTTTTT	CASSFGGATGELFF
few	TRBV11-2	-	TRBJ1-3	TGTGCCAGCAGCTTAGTAATGCATCCTGGAAACACCATATATTTT	CASSLVMHPGNTIYF
few	TRBV5-6	-	TRBJ2-5	TGTGCCAGCGGCACGGAAACCCAAGAGACCCAGTACTTC	CASGTETQETQYF
few	TRBV6-2/TRBV6-3	-	TRBJ2-1	TGTGCCAGCAGTAGGTTTAGTAGCTCCTACAATGAGCAGTTCTTC	CASSRFSSSYNEQFF
many	TRBV4-3	-	TRBJ2-2	TGCGCCAGCAGCCGCTCCCGGGGTGCGAACACCGGGGAGCTGTTTTTT	CASSRSRGANTGELFF
-	TRBV7-2	-	TRBJ2-3	TGTGCCAGCAGCTTAGTCGGTGGGGGAAGACTAAATACGCAGTATTTT	CASSLVGGGRLNTQYF
few	TRBV19	TRBD2	TRBJ2-1	TGTGCCAGTAGTATAGATTCTAGCGGGGGTCCCTCCTACAATGAGCAGTTCTTC	CASSIDSSGGPSYNEQFF
-	TRBV4-2	-	TRBJ2-5	TGTGCCAGCAGCCAAGATTCGGGCTCCTACCCCCTATACTTC	CASSQDSGSYPLYF
many	TRBV12-3/TRBV12-4	TRBD1	TRBJ1-2	TGTGCCAGCAGGCACAGGACAGGGAGTGGCTACACCTTC	CASRHRTGSGYTF
many	TRBV9	TRBD2	TRBJ2-1	TGTGCCAGTTCGGGGGGACTCTACAATGAGCAGTTCTTC	CASSGGLYNEQFF
many	TRBV12-3/TRBV12-4	-	TRBJ2-7	TGTGCCAGCAGTAAGACCTACGAGCAGTACTTC	CASSKTYEQYF
few	TRBV4-3	-	TRBJ1-2	TGCGCCAGCAGCCAAGATCGCCCACAGAATGGCTACACCTTC	CASSQDRPQNGYTF
-	TRBV6-1	TRBD1	TRBJ2-5	TGTGCCAGCAGTGTCGGGACAGGTCAAGAGACCCAGTACTTC	CASSVGTGQETQYF